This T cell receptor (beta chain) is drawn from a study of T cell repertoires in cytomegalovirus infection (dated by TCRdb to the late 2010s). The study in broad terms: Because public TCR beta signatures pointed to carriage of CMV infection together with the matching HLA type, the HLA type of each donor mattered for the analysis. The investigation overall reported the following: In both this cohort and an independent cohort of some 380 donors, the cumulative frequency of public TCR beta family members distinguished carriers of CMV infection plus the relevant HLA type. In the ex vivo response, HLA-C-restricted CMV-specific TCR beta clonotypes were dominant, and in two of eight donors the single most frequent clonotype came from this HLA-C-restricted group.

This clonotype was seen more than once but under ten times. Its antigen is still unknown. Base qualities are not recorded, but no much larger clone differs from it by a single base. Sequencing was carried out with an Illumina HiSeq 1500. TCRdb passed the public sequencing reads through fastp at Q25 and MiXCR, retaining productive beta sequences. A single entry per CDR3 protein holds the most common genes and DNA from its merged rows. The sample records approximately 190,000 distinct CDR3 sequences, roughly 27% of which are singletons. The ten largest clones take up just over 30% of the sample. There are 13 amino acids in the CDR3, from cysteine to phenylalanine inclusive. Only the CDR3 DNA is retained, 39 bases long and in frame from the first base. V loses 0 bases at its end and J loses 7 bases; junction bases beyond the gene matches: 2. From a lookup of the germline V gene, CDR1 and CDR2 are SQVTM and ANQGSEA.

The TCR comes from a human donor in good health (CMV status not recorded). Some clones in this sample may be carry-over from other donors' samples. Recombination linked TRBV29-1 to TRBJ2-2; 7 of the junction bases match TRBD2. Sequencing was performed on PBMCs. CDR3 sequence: CSVEDTGGGELFF. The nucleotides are TGCAGCGTTGAAGATACGGGGGGCGGGGAGCTGTTTTTT.